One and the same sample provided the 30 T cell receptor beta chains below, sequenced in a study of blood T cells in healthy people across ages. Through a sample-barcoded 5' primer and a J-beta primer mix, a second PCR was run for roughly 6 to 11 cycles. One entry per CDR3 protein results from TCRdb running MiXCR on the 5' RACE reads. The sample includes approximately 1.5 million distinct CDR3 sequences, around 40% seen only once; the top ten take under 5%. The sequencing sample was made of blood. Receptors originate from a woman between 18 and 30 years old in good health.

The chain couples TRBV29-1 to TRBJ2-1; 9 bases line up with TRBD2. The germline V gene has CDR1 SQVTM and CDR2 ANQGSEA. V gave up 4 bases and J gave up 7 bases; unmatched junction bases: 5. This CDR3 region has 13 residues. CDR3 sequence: CSVVLAGDNEQFF. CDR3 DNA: TGCAGCGTTGTATTAGCGGGAGATAATGAGCAGTTCTTC.

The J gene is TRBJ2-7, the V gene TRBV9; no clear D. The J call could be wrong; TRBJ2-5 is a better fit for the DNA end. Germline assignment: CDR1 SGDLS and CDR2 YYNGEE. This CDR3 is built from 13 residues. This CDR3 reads CASSNYVGETQYF. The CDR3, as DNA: TGTGCCAGCAGCAATTACGTAGGGGAGACCCAGTACTTC.

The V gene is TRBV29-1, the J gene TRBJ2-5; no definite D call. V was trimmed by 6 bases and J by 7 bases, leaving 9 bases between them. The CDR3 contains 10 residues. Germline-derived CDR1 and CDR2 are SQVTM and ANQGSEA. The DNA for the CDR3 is TGCAGCGTACCCGGGCGGACCCAGTACTTC. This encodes CSVPGRTQYF.

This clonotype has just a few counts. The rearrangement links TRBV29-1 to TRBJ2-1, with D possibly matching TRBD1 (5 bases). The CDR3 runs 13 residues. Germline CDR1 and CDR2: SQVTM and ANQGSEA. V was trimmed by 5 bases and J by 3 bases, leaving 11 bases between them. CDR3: CSVSYDSYNEQFF. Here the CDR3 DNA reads TGCAGCGTTTCTTATGACAGCTACAATGAGCAGTTCTTC.

Here the CDR3 reads CASSLAPSGRYEQYF. As DNA, the CDR3 is TGTGCCAGCAGCTTAGCGCCTAGCGGGAGGTACGAGCAGTACTTC. The chain links TRBV7-2 to TRBJ2-7, with 11 bases aligning to TRBD2. The CDR3 totals 15 residues. The V gene end was trimmed by 0 bases and the J gene end by 4 bases; junction bases not matched to a gene: 2. Looked up from germline, CDR1 is SGHTA and CDR2 is FQGNSA.

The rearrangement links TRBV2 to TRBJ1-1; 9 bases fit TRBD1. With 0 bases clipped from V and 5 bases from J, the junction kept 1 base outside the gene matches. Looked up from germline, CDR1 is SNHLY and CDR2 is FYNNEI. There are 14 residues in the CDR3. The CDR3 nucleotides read TGTGCCAGCAGTGAAGCGACAGGGGGAACTGAAGCTTTCTTT. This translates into CASSEATGGTEAFF.

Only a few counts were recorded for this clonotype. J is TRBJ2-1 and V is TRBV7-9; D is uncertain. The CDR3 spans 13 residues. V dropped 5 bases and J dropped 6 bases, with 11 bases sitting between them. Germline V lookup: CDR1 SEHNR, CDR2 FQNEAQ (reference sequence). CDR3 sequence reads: CASSPANFNEQFF. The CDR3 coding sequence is TGTGCCAGCAGCCCCGCTAACTTCAATGAGCAGTTCTTC.

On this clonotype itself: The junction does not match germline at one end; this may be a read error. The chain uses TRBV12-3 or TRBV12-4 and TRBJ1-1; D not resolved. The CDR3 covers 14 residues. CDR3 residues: CASILWRSVSEAFF. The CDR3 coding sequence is TGTGCCAGCATTTTATGGAGGAGTGTGTCTGAAGCTTTCTTT.

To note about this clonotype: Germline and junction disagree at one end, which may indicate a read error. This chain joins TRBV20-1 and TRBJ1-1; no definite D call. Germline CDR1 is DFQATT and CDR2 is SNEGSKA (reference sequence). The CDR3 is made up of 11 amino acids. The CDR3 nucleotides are TGCATTGCTAGAGAAGGAGGGGAAGCTTTCTTT. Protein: CIAREGGEAFF.

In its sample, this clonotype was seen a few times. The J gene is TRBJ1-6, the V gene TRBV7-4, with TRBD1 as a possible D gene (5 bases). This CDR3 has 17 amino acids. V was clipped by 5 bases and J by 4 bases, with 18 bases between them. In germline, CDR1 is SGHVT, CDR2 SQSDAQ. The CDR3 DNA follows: TGTGCCAGCAGCCGATGCAGGGAGTTATCTTATAATTCACCCCTCCACTTT. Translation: CASSRCRELSYNSPLHF. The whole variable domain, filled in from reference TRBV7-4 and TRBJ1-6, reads GAGVSQSPRYKVAKRGRDVALRCDSISGHVTLYWYRQTLGQGSEVLTYSQSDAQRDKSGRPSGRFSAERPERSVSTLKIQRTEQGDSAVYLCASSRCRELSYNSPLHFGNGTRLTVT.

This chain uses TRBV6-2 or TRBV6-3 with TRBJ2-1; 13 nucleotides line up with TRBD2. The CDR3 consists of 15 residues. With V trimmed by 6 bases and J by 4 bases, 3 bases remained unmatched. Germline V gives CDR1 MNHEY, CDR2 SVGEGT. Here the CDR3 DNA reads TGTGCCAGCAGACTAGCGGGAGGGCAATACAATGAGCAGTTCTTC. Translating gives CASRLAGGQYNEQFF.

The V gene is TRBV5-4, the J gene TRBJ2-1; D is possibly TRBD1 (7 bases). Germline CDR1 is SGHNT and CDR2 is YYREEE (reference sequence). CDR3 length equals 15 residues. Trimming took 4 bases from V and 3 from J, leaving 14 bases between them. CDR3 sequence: CASSVGTAGYNEQFF. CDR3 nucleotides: TGTGCCAGCAGCGTCGGGACAGCGGGCTACAATGAGCAGTTCTTC.

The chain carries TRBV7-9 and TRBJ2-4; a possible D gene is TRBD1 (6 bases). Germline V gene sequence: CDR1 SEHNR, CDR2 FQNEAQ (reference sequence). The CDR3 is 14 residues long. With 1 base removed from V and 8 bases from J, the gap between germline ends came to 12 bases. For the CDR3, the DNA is TGTGCCAGCAGCTTAGAGATGGGGGCTTACATTCAGTACTTC. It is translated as CASSLEMGAYIQYF. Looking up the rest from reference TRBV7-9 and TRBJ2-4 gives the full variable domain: DTGVSQNPRHKITKRGQNVTFRCDPISEHNRLYWYRQTLGQGPEFLTYFQNEAQLEKSRLLSDRFSAERPKGSFSTLEIQRTEQGDSAMYLCASSLEMGAYIQYFGAGTRLSVL.

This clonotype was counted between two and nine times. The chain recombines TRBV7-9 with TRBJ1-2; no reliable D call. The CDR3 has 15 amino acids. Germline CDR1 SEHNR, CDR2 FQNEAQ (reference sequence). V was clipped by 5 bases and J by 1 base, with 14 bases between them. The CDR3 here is CASSPKGGDNYGYTF. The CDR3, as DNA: TGTGCCAGCAGCCCAAAGGGCGGGGATAACTATGGCTACACCTTC.

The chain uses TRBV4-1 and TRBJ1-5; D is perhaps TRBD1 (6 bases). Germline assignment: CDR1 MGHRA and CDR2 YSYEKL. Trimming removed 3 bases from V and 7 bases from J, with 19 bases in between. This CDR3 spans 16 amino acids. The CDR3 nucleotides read TGCGCCAGCAGCCAGGGGTCCCTCGGGGGCAGGCAGCCCCAGCATTTT. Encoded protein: CASSQGSLGGRQPQHF.

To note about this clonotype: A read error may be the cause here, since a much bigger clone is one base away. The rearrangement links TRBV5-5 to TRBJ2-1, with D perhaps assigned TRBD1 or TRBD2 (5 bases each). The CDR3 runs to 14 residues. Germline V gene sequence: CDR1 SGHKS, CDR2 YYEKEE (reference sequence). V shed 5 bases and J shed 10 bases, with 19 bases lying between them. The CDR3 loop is CASSPGRSNYEQFF. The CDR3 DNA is TGTGCCAGCAGTCCGGGACGGAGCAATTACGAGCAGTTCTTC.

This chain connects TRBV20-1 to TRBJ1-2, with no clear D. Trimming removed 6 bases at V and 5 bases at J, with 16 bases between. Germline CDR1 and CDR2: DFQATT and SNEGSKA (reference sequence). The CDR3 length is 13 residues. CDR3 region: CSAVTHKQYGYTF. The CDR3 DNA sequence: TGCAGTGCCGTCACACACAAACAGTATGGCTACACCTTC.

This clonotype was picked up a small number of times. CDR3 in DNA: TGTGCCGCGTCCCTCTCCTACAATGAGCAGTTCTTC. This translates into CAASLSYNEQFF. The V call is TRBV5-5, the J call TRBJ2-1; the D is unclear. CDR3 length: 12 amino acids. Germline CDR1 and CDR2: SGHKS and YYEKEE (reference sequence). V was trimmed by 10 bases and J by 0 bases, leaving 8 bases between them.

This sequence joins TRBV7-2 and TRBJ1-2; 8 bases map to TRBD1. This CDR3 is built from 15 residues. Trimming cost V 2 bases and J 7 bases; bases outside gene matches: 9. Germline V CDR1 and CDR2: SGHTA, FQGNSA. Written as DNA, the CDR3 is TGTGCCAGCAGCTTAATAGGACAGGGAAGGGGTGGCTACACCTTC. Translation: CASSLIGQGRGGYTF.

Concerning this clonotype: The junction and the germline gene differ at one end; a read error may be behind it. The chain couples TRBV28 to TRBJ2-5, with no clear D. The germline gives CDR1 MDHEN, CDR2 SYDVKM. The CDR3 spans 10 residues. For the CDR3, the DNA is TGTGCCAGCAGTCAAGAGGCCCAGTACTTC. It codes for CASSQEAQYF.

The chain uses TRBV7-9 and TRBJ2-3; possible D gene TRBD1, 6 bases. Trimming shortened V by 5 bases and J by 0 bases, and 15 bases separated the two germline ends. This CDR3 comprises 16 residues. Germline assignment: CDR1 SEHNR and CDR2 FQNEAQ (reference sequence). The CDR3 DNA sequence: TGTGCCAGCAGCCCCCTCTTGGGGGCTAGCACAGATACGCAGTATTTT. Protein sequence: CASSPLLGASTDTQYF.

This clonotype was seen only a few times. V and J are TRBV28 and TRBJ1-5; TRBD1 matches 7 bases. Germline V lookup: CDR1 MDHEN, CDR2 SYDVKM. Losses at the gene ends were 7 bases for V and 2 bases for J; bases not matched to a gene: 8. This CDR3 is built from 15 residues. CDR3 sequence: CASTIRGYGNQPQHF. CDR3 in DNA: TGTGCCAGCACCATCAGGGGGTACGGCAATCAGCCCCAGCATTTT.

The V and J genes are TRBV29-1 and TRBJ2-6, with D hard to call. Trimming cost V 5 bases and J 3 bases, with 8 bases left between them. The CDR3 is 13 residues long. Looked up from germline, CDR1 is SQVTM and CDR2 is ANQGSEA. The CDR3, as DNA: TGCAGCGTTTCCTATGGTGGGGCCAACGTCCTGACTTTC. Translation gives CSVSYGGANVLTF.

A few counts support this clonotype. CDR3 loop: CASSLTERFEKLFF. CDR3 DNA sequence: TGTGCCAGCAGTCTGACAGAGAGGTTTGAAAAACTGTTTTTT. J is TRBJ1-4 and V is TRBV27, with D perhaps matching TRBD1 (5 bases). In germline, CDR1 is MNHEY, CDR2 SMNVEV (reference sequence). V dropped 5 bases and J dropped 7 bases, with 14 bases sitting between them. CDR3 length: 14 residues.

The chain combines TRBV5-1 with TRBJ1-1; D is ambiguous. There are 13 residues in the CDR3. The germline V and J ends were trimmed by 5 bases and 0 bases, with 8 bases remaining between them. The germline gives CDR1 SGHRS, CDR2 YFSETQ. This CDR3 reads CASRGEMNTEAFF. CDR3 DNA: TGCGCCAGCAGGGGAGAAATGAACACTGAAGCTTTCTTT.

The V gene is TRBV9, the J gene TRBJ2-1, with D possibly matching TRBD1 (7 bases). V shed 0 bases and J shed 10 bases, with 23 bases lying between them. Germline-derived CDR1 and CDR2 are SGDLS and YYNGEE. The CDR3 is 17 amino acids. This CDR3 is CASSVEGATSRSMEQFF. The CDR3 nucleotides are TGTGCCAGCAGCGTAGAGGGGGCGACTAGTCGAAGTATGGAGCAGTTCTTC.

The CDR3 DNA reads TGCAGCCGGGACAGGCAGGACATTCAGTACTTC. Amino acids: CSRDRQDIQYF. The rearrangement uses TRBV20-1 and TRBJ2-4; TRBD1 matches at 8 bases. Germline CDR1 DFQATT, CDR2 SNEGSKA (reference sequence). CDR3 length: 11 residues.

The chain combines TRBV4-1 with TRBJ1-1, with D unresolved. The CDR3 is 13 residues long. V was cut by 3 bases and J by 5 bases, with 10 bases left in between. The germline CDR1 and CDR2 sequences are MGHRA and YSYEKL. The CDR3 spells CASSQGTGTEAFF. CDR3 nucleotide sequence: TGCGCCAGCAGCCAGGGCACGGGGACTGAAGCTTTCTTT.

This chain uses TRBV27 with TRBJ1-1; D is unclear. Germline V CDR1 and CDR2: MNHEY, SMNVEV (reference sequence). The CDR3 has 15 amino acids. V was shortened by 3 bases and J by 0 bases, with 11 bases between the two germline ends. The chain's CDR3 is CASSLNQAMNTEAFF. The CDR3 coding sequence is TGTGCCAGCAGTTTGAACCAGGCAATGAACACTGAAGCTTTCTTT.

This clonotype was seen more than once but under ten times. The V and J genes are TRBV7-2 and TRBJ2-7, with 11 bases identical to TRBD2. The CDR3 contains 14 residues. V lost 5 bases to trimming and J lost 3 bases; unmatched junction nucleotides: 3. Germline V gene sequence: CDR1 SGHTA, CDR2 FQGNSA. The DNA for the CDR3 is TGTGCCAGCAGCGCTAGCGGGGGGATCTACGAGCAGTACTTC. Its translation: CASSASGGIYEQYF.